Each of the 21 T cell receptor beta chains below was sequenced from the same sample in a study of shared clonotypes between healthy human individuals. The repertoire was sequenced with immunoSEQ multiplex PCR; TCRdb's copy has only in-frame clones and lacks some. The sample consists of around 2,000,000 clones, 95% of them appearing once. The source material was naive CD4+ T cells sorted from blood. Subset reported: CD45RA+ positively selected. The source is a young man in good health.

The chain links TRBV11-2 to TRBJ2-1, with a tentative D call TRBD2 (5 bases). Trimming removed 4 bases from V and 1 base from J, with 11 bases in between. Germline-derived CDR1 and CDR2 are SGHAT and FQNNGV. The CDR3 is 15 residues long. In DNA form, the CDR3 reads TGTGCCAGCAGCTCCCTTTCGGGATCCTACAATGAGCAGTTCTTC. Residues: CASSSLSGSYNEQFF.

This chain joins TRBV18 and TRBJ2-5; no definite D call. CDR3 length equals 14 residues. Between the trimmed V and J ends, which lost 4 bases and 2 bases, there was a span of 11 bases. CDR1 and CDR2 (germline): KGHSH, LQKENI. The DNA for the CDR3 is TGTGCCAGCTCACTGGGGTACGTTCAAGAGACCCAGTACTTC. This codes for CASSLGYVQETQYF.

This chain joins TRBV4-3 and TRBJ1-2; TRBD1 might be the D (5 bases). Germline V CDR1 and CDR2: LGHNA, YSLEER. V was cut by 0 bases and J by 4 bases, with 12 bases left in between. The length of the CDR3 is 15 residues. CDR3 nucleotides: TGCGCCAGCAGCCAAGAGAAGGAGGGGAGCTATGGCTACACCTTC. This gives the protein CASSQEKEGSYGYTF.

Turning to this clone: Other DNA sequences from this sample encode an identical CDR3 as well. This sequence joins TRBV10-1 and TRBJ2-7; TRBD1 might be the D (6 bases). From germline, CDR1 is WNHNN and CDR2 SYGVQD (reference sequence). The CDR3 is 13 residues long. Trimming stripped 0 bases from V and 6 bases from J, with 9 bases between. The CDR3 sequence is CASSESSRGEQYF. CDR3 in DNA: TGCGCCAGCAGTGAGTCGAGCAGGGGCGAGCAGTACTTC.

The V gene is TRBV5-4, the J gene TRBJ2-5, with D tentatively TRBD1 or TRBD2 (5 bases each). Per the germline V gene, CDR1 is SGHNT and CDR2 is YYREEE (reference sequence). Between the trimmed V and J ends, which lost 4 bases and 2 bases, there was a span of 18 bases. The CDR3 contains 16 residues. The CDR3, as DNA: TGTGCCAGCAGCAGGGGAGTGGGGGAAAAACAAGAGACCCAGTACTTC. Protein sequence: CASSRGVGEKQETQYF.

The CDR3 spells CASSPLDRNPYEQYF. For the CDR3, the DNA is TGTGCCAGCAGCCCCTTGGACAGAAACCCCTACGAGCAGTACTTC. The chain recombines TRBV7-2 with TRBJ2-7; D possibly corresponds to TRBD1 (6 bases). This CDR3 region has 15 residues. Germline values: CDR1 SGHTA, CDR2 FQGNSA. The germline V and J ends were trimmed by 5 bases and 2 bases, with 16 bases remaining between them. Full variable domain (remainder filled in from reference TRBV7-2 and TRBJ2-7): GAGVSQSPSNKVTEKGKDVELRCDPISGHTALYWYRQSLGQGLEFLIYFQGNSAPDKSGLPSDRFSAERTGGSVSTLTIQRTQQEDSAVYLCASSPLDRNPYEQYFGPGTRLTVT.

The chain's CDR3 is CALRGEETQYF. CDR3 bases: TGTGCCCTCAGGGGGGAAGAGACCCAGTACTTC. The rearrangement uses TRBV30 and TRBJ2-5, with a possible D match to TRBD1 (7 bases). The CDR3 is made up of 11 amino acids. From germline, CDR1 is GTSNPN and CDR2 SVGIG (reference sequence). With 8 bases removed from V and 3 bases from J, the gap between germline ends came to 10 bases.

The chain uses TRBV10-3 and TRBJ2-2; weak D call: TRBD1 (6 bases). The CDR3 extends over 14 amino acids. V lost 11 bases and J 4 bases, leaving 17 bases between the germline ends. Per the germline V gene, CDR1 is ENHRY and CDR2 is SYGVKD. The CDR3 sequence: CAAKGGASTGELFF. In DNA form, the CDR3 reads TGTGCCGCCAAAGGGGGTGCTAGCACCGGGGAGCTGTTTTTT.

The chain is built from TRBV25-1 and TRBJ1-1, with D maybe TRBD1 (6 bases). The CDR3 has 13 residues. Germline V CDR1 and CDR2: MGHDK, SYGVNS. Trimming pared 2 bases from V and 3 bases from J, leaving 7 bases between. This CDR3 is CASSEQGYTEAFF. CDR3 DNA sequence: TGTGCCAGCAGTGAACAGGGGTACACTGAAGCTTTCTTT.

This chain joins TRBV25-1 and TRBJ1-1; tentatively, D is TRBD1 (6 bases). The germline V and J ends were trimmed by 6 bases and 8 bases, with 22 bases remaining between them. This CDR3 comprises 15 residues. In germline, CDR1 is MGHDK, CDR2 SYGVNS. CDR3 DNA sequence: TGTGCCAGCAGCTCCCGGAGACAGGCCTATGGAGAAGCTTTCTTT. As protein: CASSSRRQAYGEAFF.

The gene calls are TRBV5-8 and TRBJ1-1; TRBD1 is a possible D gene (6 bases). CDR3 length equals 14 residues. V lost 4 bases to trimming and J lost 0 bases, with 10 bases between them. Germline lookup yields CDR1 SGHTS and CDR2 YDEGEE. As DNA, the CDR3 is TGTGCCAGCAGCACTAGGACAGTGAACACTGAAGCTTTCTTT. Translated: CASSTRTVNTEAFF.

The chain employs TRBV5-4 and TRBJ2-1; perhaps TRBD1 as D (5 bases). Per the germline V gene, CDR1 is SGHNT and CDR2 is YYREEE (reference sequence). With 0 bases removed from V and 4 bases from J, the gap between germline ends came to 8 bases. The CDR3 is made up of 14 amino acids. The CDR3 spells CASSLGQNYNEQFF. CDR3 sequence (DNA): TGTGCCAGCAGCTTGGGACAGAATTACAATGAGCAGTTCTTC.

This chain links TRBV11-2 with TRBJ2-3, with D unresolved. Trimming shortened V by 0 bases and J by 4 bases, and 11 bases separated the two germline ends. Germline V lookup: CDR1 SGHAT, CDR2 FQNNGV. The CDR3 is 15 residues long. The DNA for the CDR3 is TGTGCCAGCAGCTTAGATGGGCTGATATCAGATACGCAGTATTTT. It codes for CASSLDGLISDTQYF. The variable domain in full, with the rest retrieved from reference TRBV11-2 and TRBJ2-3, is EAGVAQSPRYKIIEKRQSVAFWCNPISGHATLYWYQQILGQGPKLLIQFQNNGVVDDSQLPKDRFSAERLKGVDSTLKIQPAKLEDSAVYLCASSLDGLISDTQYFGPGTRLTVL.

The chain combines TRBV18 with TRBJ2-1, with D uncertain. This CDR3 is 14 amino acids long. Trimming shortened V by 3 bases and J by 9 bases, and 15 bases separated the two germline ends. CDR1 KGHSH and CDR2 LQKENI come from the germline V gene. The CDR3 DNA sequence: TGTGCCAGCTCACCCTCCATCCTAGGCGGTGAGCAGTTCTTC. It yields the protein CASSPSILGGEQFF.

The chain has TRBV18 and TRBJ2-7; 9 bases are shared with TRBD1. Trimming cost V 3 bases and J 5 bases; bases outside gene matches: 5. The CDR3 contains 14 residues. Germline V gene sequence: CDR1 KGHSH, CDR2 LQKENI. This CDR3 reads CASSPRTGEHEQYF. The DNA of the CDR3 is TGTGCCAGCTCACCGCGGACAGGGGAACACGAGCAGTACTTC.

The chain uses TRBV27 and TRBJ2-3; D may be TRBD2 (6 bases). The CDR3 loop spans 14 amino acids. V shed 5 bases and J shed 3 bases, with 12 bases lying between them. Germline V CDR1 and CDR2: MNHEY, SMNVEV (reference sequence). The CDR3 nucleotides read TGTGCCAGCAGTATCTGGGACTCTACAGATACGCAGTATTTT. It yields the protein CASSIWDSTDTQYF.

CDR3 in amino acids: CASKVGQGSADTQYF. DNA of the CDR3: TGTGCCAGCAAAGTTGGACAGGGAAGTGCAGATACGCAGTATTTT. The chain combines TRBV6-4 with TRBJ2-3; 8 positions agree with TRBD1. This CDR3 spans 15 amino acids. Germline-derived CDR1 and CDR2 are MRHNA and SNTAGT. Unmatched junction bases numbered 10, after V lost 7 bases and J lost 4 bases.

This chain connects TRBV18 to TRBJ2-7; TRBD2 might be the D (5 bases). The CDR3 length is 13 residues. The germline V gene encodes CDR1 KGHSH and CDR2 LQKENI. With 3 bases removed from V and 6 bases from J, the gap between germline ends came to 12 bases. DNA for the CDR3: TGTGCCAGCTCACCCGGACGGACTGGCGAGCAGTACTTC. Protein: CASSPGRTGEQYF.

Concerning this clone: The same CDR3 can be traced to other DNA sequences in this sample. For the CDR3, the DNA is TGCAGTGCTAGAGGCTCCTACGAGCAGTACTTC. Translated: CSARGSYEQYF. The V call is TRBV20-1, the J call TRBJ2-7, with D hard to call. The CDR3 is 11 amino acids. With 1 base removed from V and 0 bases from J, the gap between germline ends came to 1 base. The germline V gene has CDR1 DFQATT and CDR2 SNEGSKA (reference sequence).

This chain links TRBV6-1 with TRBJ2-4, with 9 nucleotides matching TRBD1. Germline loops: CDR1 MNHNS, CDR2 SASEGT. CDR3 length: 15 residues. V shed 3 bases, J shed 4 bases, and the junction held 4 bases outside the gene matches. In DNA form, the CDR3 reads TGTGCCAGCAGTGAGTGGACAGGGGTGAAAAACATTCAGTACTTC. Translating it yields CASSEWTGVKNIQYF.

The rearrangement uses TRBV12-2 and TRBJ2-1; TRBD1 reflects the table's D call only, with no check against the DNA. TRBV12-2 is tagged as a pseudogene. This CDR3 has 24 residues. CDR3 sequence: CASRLAGIYRDRGPSGPSYNEQFF. CDR3 DNA sequence: TGTGCAAGTCGCTTAGCGGGAATATACCGGGACAGGGGACCTAGCGGGCCATCCTACAATGAGCAGTTCTTC.